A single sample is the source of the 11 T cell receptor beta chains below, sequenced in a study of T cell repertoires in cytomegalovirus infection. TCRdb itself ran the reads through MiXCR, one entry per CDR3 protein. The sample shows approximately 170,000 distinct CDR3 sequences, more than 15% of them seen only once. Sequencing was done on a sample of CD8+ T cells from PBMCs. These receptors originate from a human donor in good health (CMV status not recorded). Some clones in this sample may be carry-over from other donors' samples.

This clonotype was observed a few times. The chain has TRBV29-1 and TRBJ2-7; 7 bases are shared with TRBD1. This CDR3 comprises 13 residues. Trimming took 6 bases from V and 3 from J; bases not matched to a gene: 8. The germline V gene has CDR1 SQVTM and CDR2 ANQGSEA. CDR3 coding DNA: TGCAGCGTGTTTGGACAGGACTTCTACGAGCAGTACTTC. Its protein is CSVFGQDFYEQYF.

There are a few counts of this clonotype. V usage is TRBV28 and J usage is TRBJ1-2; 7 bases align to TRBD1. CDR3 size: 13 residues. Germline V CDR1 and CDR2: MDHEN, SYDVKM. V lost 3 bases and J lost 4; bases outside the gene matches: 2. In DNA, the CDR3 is TGTGCCAGCAGTTTTCACAGGGGCTATGGCTACACCTTC. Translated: CASSFHRGYGYTF.

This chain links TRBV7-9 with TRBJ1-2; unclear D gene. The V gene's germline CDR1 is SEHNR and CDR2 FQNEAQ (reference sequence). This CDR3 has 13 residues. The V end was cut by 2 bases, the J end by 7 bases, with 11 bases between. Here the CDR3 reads CASSLNRWSGYTF. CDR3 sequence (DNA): TGTGCCAGCAGCTTAAATCGCTGGAGTGGCTACACCTTC.

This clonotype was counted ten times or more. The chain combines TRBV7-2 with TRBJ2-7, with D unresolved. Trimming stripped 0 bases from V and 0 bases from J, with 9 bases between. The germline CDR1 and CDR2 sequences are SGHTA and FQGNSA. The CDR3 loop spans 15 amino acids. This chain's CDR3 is CASSLAGSSSYEQYF. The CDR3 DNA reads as TGTGCCAGCAGCTTAGCCGGGTCGAGCTCCTACGAGCAGTACTTC.

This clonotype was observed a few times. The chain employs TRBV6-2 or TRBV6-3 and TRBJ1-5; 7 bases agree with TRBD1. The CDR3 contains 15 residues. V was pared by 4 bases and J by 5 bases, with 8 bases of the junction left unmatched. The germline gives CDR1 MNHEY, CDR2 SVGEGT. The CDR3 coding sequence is TGTGCCAGCAGTTCGACAGGGAATATTTATCAGCCCCAGCATTTT. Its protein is CASSSTGNIYQPQHF.

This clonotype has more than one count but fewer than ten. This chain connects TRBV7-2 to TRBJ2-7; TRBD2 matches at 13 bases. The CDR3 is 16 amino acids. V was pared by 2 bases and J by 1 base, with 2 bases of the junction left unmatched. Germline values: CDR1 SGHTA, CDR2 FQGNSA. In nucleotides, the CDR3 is TGTGCCAGCAGCTTACAACTAGCGGGAGGGTCCTACGAGCAGTACTTC. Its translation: CASSLQLAGGSYEQYF.

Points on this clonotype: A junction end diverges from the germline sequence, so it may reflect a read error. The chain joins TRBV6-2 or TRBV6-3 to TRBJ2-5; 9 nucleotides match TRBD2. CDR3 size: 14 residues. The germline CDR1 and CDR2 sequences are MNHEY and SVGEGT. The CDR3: CDSILAGRQETQYF. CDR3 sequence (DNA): TGTGACAGCATTCTAGCGGGAAGGCAAGAGACCCAGTACTTC.

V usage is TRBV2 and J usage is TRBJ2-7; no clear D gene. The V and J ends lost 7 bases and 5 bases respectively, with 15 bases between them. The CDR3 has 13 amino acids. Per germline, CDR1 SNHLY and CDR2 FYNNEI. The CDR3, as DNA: TGTGCCAGCAAAGAGTCCCCACTTGACGAGCAGTACTTC. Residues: CASKESPLDEQYF.

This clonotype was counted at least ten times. The CDR3 region is CASSFRGTNEQFF. The DNA of the CDR3 is TGTGCCAGCAGCTTCCGGGGCACTAATGAGCAGTTCTTC. The chain couples TRBV7-8 to TRBJ2-1, with D perhaps matching TRBD1 or TRBD2 (5 bases each). Germline assignment: CDR1 SGHVS and CDR2 FQNEAQ. This CDR3 has 13 amino acids. Deletions cut 3 bases from V and 7 bases from J, with 10 bases between.

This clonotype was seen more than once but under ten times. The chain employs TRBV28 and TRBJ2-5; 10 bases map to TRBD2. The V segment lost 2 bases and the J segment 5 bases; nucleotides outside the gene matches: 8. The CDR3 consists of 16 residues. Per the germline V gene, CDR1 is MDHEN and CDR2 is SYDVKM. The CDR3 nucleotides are TGTGCCAGCAGTTTAAGTCAAGCGGGAGGGTCGGAGACCCAGTACTTC. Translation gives CASSLSQAGGSETQYF.

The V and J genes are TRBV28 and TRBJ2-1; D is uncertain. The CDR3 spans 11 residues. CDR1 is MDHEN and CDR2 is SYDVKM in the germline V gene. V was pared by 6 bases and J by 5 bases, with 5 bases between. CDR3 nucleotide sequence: TGTGCCAGCAGCCGCAACAATGAGCAGTTCTTC. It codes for CASSRNNEQFF.